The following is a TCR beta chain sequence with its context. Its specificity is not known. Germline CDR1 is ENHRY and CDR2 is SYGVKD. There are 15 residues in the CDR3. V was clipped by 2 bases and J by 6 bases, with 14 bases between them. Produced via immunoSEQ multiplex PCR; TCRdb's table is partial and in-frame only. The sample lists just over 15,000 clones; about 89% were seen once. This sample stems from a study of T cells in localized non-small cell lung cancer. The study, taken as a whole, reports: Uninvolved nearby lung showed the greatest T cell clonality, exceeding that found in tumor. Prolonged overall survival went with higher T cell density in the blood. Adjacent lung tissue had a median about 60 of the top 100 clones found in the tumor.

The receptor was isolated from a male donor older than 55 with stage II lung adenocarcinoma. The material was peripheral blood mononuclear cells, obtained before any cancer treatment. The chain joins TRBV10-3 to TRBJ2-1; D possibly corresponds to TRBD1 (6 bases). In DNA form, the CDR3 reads TGTGCCATCAGTGAGCCCAGGGGACCCTTCAATGAGCAGTTCTTC. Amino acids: CAISEPRGPFNEQFF.